These T cell receptor beta chains were read from a single sample in a study of cytomegalovirus exposure and HLA in healthy donors. Clones were read by immunoSEQ multiplex PCR, and TCRdb kept only the in-frame ones, dropping some. The sample has 65,000 to 85,000 clones, about 81% seen once. Sequencing input: PBMCs. The receptors shown here come from a woman aged 45-65 years in good health and CMV-seronegative. CDR3s include the opening cysteine and the closing phenylalanine or tryptophan. The D gene is left open where the match is weak. Expanded clones get a size class; other rows say once, few or many, or leave the size out.

J gene | V gene | clone size | D gene | CDR3 protein | CDR3 DNA
TRBJ1-6 | TRBV7-9 | NA | NA | CASSFLVEGSPLHF | TGTGCCAGCAGTTTCCTCGTTGAGGGTTCACCCCTCCACTTT
TRBJ1-1 | TRBV27 | NA | NA | CASSLGGVVTEAFF | TGTGCCAGCAGTTTAGGAGGGGTGGTCACTGAAGCTTTCTTT
TRBJ2-7 | TRBV27 | NA | TRBD1 | CASSYTPGGEYEQYF | TGTGCCAGCAGTTATACCCCAGGGGGCGAGTACGAGCAGTACTTC
TRBJ2-7 | TRBV7-9 | NA | NA | CASSLKTVEARGRTYEQYF | TGTGCCAGCAGCTTAAAGACGGTGGAGGCCCGCGGACGGACCTACGAGCAGTACTTC
TRBJ2-3 | TRBV2 | NA | TRBD1 | CASSSRDRGLTDTQYF | TGTGCCAGCAGTAGCCGGGACAGGGGGCTGACAGATACGCAGTATTTT
TRBJ2-2 | TRBV1 | NA | NA | CTSSQVTSGRDTGELFF | TGCACCAGCAGCCAGGTCACTAGCGGGAGAGATACCGGGGAGCTGTTTTTT
TRBJ1-4 | TRBV9 | once | TRBD1 | CASSDGTGANEKLFF | TGTGCCAGCAGCGATGGGACAGGAGCTAATGAAAAACTGTTTTTT
TRBJ1-4 | TRBV19 | NA | NA | CASKSTAARTYAKEKLFF | TGTGCCAGTAAGTCCACGGCGGCACGCACATACGCAAAAGAAAAACTGTTTTTT
TRBJ2-2 | TRBV19 | NA | TRBD1 | CASSYSGGYGTGELFF | TGTGCCAGTAGTTACTCAGGGGGCTATGGCACCGGGGAGCTGTTTTTT
TRBJ2-7 | TRBV11-1 | NA | NA | CASSPDRISYEQYF | TGTGCCAGCAGCCCCGACAGGATCTCCTACGAGCAGTACTTC
TRBJ1-1 | TRBV21-1 | NA | NA | CASSKGRQAPNTEAFF | TGTGCCAGCAGCAAAGGAAGACAGGCTCCGAACACTGAAGCTTTCTTT
TRBJ2-7 | TRBV25-1 | NA | TRBD2 | CASKSGRAGSYEQYF | TGTGCCAGCAAAAGCGGGAGGGCCGGGTCCTACGAGCAGTACTTC